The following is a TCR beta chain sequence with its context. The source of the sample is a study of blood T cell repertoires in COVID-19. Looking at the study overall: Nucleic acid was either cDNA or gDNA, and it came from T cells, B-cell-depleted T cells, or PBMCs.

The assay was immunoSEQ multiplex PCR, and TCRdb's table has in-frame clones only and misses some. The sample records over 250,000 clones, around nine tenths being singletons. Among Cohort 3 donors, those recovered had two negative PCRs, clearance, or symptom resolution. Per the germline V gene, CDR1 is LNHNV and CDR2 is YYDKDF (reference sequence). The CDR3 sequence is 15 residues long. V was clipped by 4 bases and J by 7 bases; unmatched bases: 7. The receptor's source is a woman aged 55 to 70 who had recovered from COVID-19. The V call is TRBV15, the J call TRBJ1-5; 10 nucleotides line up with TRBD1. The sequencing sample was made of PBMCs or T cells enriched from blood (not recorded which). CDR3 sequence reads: CATSKGGTGDQPQHF. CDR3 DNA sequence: TGTGCCACCAGCAAAGGGGGGACAGGGGACCAGCCCCAGCATTTT.